This note documents a single T cell receptor (beta chain) sequence. J was trimmed by 5 bases and V by 6 bases; bases with no gene match: 6. Looked up from germline, CDR1 is KGHDR and CDR2 is SFDVKD. The length of the CDR3 is 15 residues. In the source study's methods: Amplification of reference gene primers provided the estimated nucleated cell counts. The repertoire was sequenced with immunoSEQ multiplex PCR; TCRdb's copy has only in-frame clones and lacks some. V and J calls and clone size are as listed in that table; D and trimming were resolved from the DNA. Of about 190,000 clones in the sample, around 87% are singletons; the top ten hold 0.62%. These data are taken from a study of blood T cell repertoires in COVID-19. About the study: Acute and convalescent COVID-19 specimens originated in the United States, Italy and Spain. T cells, B-cell-depleted T cells, or PBMCs provided the cDNA or gDNA that served as material.

This receptor was identified in a man in his fifties with acute or convalescent COVID-19. Sequencing was done on a sample of peripheral blood. The chain links TRBV24-1 to TRBJ2-5; 12 positions agree with TRBD1. The CDR3 DNA is TGTGCCACCAGTCCAGGGACAGGGGGCGGTGAGACCCAGTACTTC. Protein product: CATSPGTGGGETQYF.